These 21 T cell receptor beta chains were sequenced from one sample in a study of human T cells and chemical hapten exposure. Single cDNA molecules in the library carried unique molecular identifiers attached during preparation. TCRdb re-analysed the reads in MiXCR, keeping a single row per CDR3 protein. The profile covers around 120,000 distinct CDR3 sequences, with around 9% appearing a single time and over 1.1% taken by the ten largest. Researchers extracted total RNA from unfractionated whole blood. The specimen was whole blood. These receptors all stem from a human donor in good health. Some clones in this sample may be carry-over from other donors' samples.

The V call is TRBV2, the J call TRBJ2-5; 10 bases map to TRBD2. CDR3 size: 16 residues. After removal of 6 bases from V and 0 bases from J, the junction contained 7 bases not matched to a gene. Germline lookup yields CDR1 SNHLY and CDR2 FYNNEI. CDR3 sequence reads: CASRRLAGTDQETQYF. The CDR3 nucleotides read TGTGCCAGCAGACGACTAGCGGGTACAGACCAAGAGACCCAGTACTTC.

CDR3 residues: CASSQQENYGYTF. CDR3 DNA: TGCGCCAGCAGCCAACAGGAGAACTATGGCTACACCTTC. This chain links TRBV4-1 with TRBJ1-2; D unresolved. The germline V gene has CDR1 MGHRA and CDR2 YSYEKL. V dropped 2 bases and J dropped 2 bases, with 6 bases sitting between them. The CDR3 consists of 13 residues.

The rearrangement links TRBV4-3 to TRBJ1-5; possible D gene TRBD1, 6 bases. Trimming shortened V by 3 bases and J by 1 base, and 10 bases separated the two germline ends. The germline gives CDR1 LGHNA, CDR2 YSLEER. The CDR3 consists of 15 residues. The CDR3 coding sequence is TGCGCCAGCAGCCAGGTAACAGGGAGCAATCAGCCCCAGCATTTT. Translated, it gives CASSQVTGSNQPQHF.

This clonotype came up a few times. This chain joins TRBV7-2 and TRBJ2-7, with D perhaps matching TRBD1 (6 bases). In germline, CDR1 is SGHTA, CDR2 FQGNSA. This CDR3 region has 15 residues. V shed 1 base and J shed 4 bases, with 14 bases lying between them. This CDR3 reads CASSLELSQGYEQYF. In DNA, the CDR3 is TGTGCCAGCAGCTTAGAGTTGAGCCAGGGGTACGAGCAGTACTTC.

There are a few counts of this clonotype. J is TRBJ2-2 and V is TRBV6-5; D is perhaps TRBD2 (5 bases). The CDR3 totals 15 residues. Germline assignment: CDR1 MNHEY and CDR2 SVGAGI. V gave up 2 bases and J gave up 7 bases, with 14 bases separating them. In DNA form, the CDR3 reads TGTGCCAGCAGTTACGGAGCGCCAAGCGGCGGGGAGCTGTTTTTT. It is translated as CASSYGAPSGGELFF.

The J gene is TRBJ2-1, the V gene TRBV4-2; TRBD2 agrees at 10 bases. With V trimmed by 2 bases and J by 1 base, 2 bases remained unmatched. The CDR3 covers 16 residues. CDR1 is LGHNA, CDR2 YNFKEQ, per germline. The CDR3 protein is CASSQSSGRSYNEQFF. The DNA of the CDR3 is TGTGCCAGCAGCCAAAGTAGCGGGAGGTCCTACAATGAGCAGTTCTTC.

The DNA for the CDR3 is TGTGCCAGCAGTTTGACTAGATCATCCGATGAGCAGTTCTTC. This encodes CASSLTRSSDEQFF. The rearrangement uses TRBV6-5 and TRBJ2-1, with D maybe TRBD2 (6 bases). V was cut by 4 bases and J by 8 bases, with 15 bases left in between. The CDR3 extends over 14 amino acids. The V gene's germline CDR1 is MNHEY and CDR2 SVGAGI.

The chain employs TRBV30 and TRBJ1-5; D call uncertain. V was clipped by 1 base and J by 7 bases, with 14 bases between them. Germline lookup yields CDR1 GTSNPN and CDR2 SVGIG (reference sequence). The CDR3 is 14 residues long. This chain's CDR3 is CAWSEGSFRQPQHF. CDR3 in DNA: TGTGCCTGGAGTGAGGGTAGTTTTCGGCAGCCCCAGCATTTT.

Concerning this clonotype itself: One end of the junction varies from germline; a read error may be responsible. The rearrangement uses TRBV5-4 and TRBJ2-6; 7 bases line up with TRBD2. Germline values: CDR1 SGHNT, CDR2 YYREEE (reference sequence). CDR3 length: 18 residues. Here the CDR3 DNA reads TGTGCCAGCAGTTTGGCGGGAGAGGGGTCCTCTGGGGCCAACGTCCTGACTTTC. It encodes CASSLAGEGSSGANVLTF.

This clonotype was found many times. This chain connects TRBV5-1 to TRBJ1-1, with D possibly TRBD1 on 6 matching bases. Looked up from germline, CDR1 is SGHRS and CDR2 is YFSETQ. The CDR3 runs to 14 residues. V lost 4 bases, J lost 4 bases, and 14 bases lay in between. As DNA, the CDR3 is TGCGCCAGCAGCCGAGGTAACAGGGTCACTGAAGCTTTCTTT. It is translated as CASSRGNRVTEAFF.

The V and J genes are TRBV12-3 or TRBV12-4 and TRBJ2-3, with TRBD2 matching over 8 bases. The V segment lost 6 bases and the J segment 0 bases; nucleotides outside the gene matches: 2. CDR3 length: 14 amino acids. In DNA form, the CDR3 reads TGTGCCAGCAGAACTAGCGGTAGCACAGATACGCAGTATTTT. Protein sequence: CASRTSGSTDTQYF.

This chain uses TRBV6-1 with TRBJ2-5, with D possibly being TRBD2 (7 bases). V was clipped by 7 bases and J by 5 bases, with 17 bases between them. CDR1 and CDR2 (germline): MNHNS, SASEGT. There are 14 residues in the CDR3. DNA of the CDR3: TGTGCCAGCATCGGGGAGGGGGGTTCGGAGACCCAGTACTTC. Translated, it gives CASIGEGGSETQYF.

This clonotype was counted only a few times. The V call is TRBV5-1, the J call TRBJ1-1, with D possibly matching TRBD1 (6 bases). V lost 7 bases, J lost 0 bases, and 13 bases lay in between. The germline V gene has CDR1 SGHRS and CDR2 YFSETQ. This CDR3 comprises 14 residues. CDR3 in amino acids: CASFKGDMNTEAFF. Written as DNA, the CDR3 is TGCGCCAGCTTTAAAGGGGACATGAACACTGAAGCTTTCTTT.

The rearrangement uses TRBV13 and TRBJ1-5; 8 bases align to TRBD1. Germline CDR1 reads PRHDT; CDR2 reads FYEKMQ (reference sequence). The CDR3 is made up of 13 amino acids. The V gene end was trimmed by 8 bases and the J gene end by 2 bases; junction bases not matched to a gene: 2. The CDR3 DNA follows: TGTGCCAGCGCGACAGGGGGCAATCAGCCCCAGCATTTT. As protein: CASATGGNQPQHF.

Only a few counts were recorded for this clonotype. V is TRBV5-1 and J is TRBJ1-1; D is possibly TRBD1 (6 bases). The germline CDR1 and CDR2 sequences are SGHRS and YFSETQ. The V and J ends lost 3 bases and 0 bases respectively, with 12 bases between them. This CDR3 has 15 amino acids. CDR3 in amino acids: CASSSRGPMNTEAFF. The CDR3 bases are TGCGCCAGCAGCTCCAGGGGCCCCATGAACACTGAAGCTTTCTTT. The full variable domain, in which reference TRBV5-1 and TRBJ1-1 provide the parts outside the CDR3, is KAGVTQTPRYLIKTRGQQVTLSCSPISGHRSVSWYQQTPGQGLQFLFEYFSETQRNKGNFPGRFSGRQFSNSRSEMNVSTLELGDSALYLCASSSRGPMNTEAFFGQGTRLTVV.

The rearrangement joins TRBV7-2 to TRBJ1-4; 7 bases match TRBD1. The CDR3 runs 13 residues. After removal of 3 bases from V and 6 bases from J, the junction contained 1 base not matched to a gene. Per the germline V gene, CDR1 is SGHTA and CDR2 is FQGNSA. The CDR3 DNA reads as TGTGCCAGCAGCTTCGACAGGGATGAAAAACTGTTTTTT. This encodes CASSFDRDEKLFF. Full variable domain (rest looked up from reference TRBV7-2 and TRBJ1-4): GAGVSQSPSNKVTEKGKDVELRCDPISGHTALYWYRQSLGQGLEFLIYFQGNSAPDKSGLPSDRFSAERTGGSVSTLTIQRTQQEDSAVYLCASSFDRDEKLFFGSGTQLSVL.

The gene calls are TRBV6-5 and TRBJ2-1, with TRBD2 matching 9 bases. CDR1 and CDR2 (germline): MNHEY, SVGAGI. With 2 bases clipped from V and 2 bases from J, the junction kept 4 bases outside the gene matches. The CDR3 has 16 residues. The CDR3 DNA reads as TGTGCCAGCAGTTACAGTGCGGGAGGGACCTACAATGAGCAGTTCTTC. This encodes CASSYSAGGTYNEQFF.

This clonotype was seen only a few times. This chain connects TRBV6-1 to TRBJ2-7; possible D gene TRBD1, 6 bases. Germline CDR1 MNHNS, CDR2 SASEGT. This CDR3 is 14 amino acids long. V lost 5 bases to trimming and J lost 2 bases, with 13 bases between them. The CDR3: CASSPGHSAYEQYF. CDR3 bases: TGTGCCAGCAGTCCGGGACATTCCGCCTACGAGCAGTACTTC.

The sample holds many counts of this clonotype. The CDR3 region has the DNA TGTGCCAGCAGCCCGACAGGGGATTTCTACGAGCAGTACTTC. This gives the protein CASSPTGDFYEQYF. The chain is built from TRBV5-5 and TRBJ2-7; 8 bases are a match to TRBD1. V gave up 4 bases and J gave up 3 bases; unmatched junction bases: 6. This CDR3 spans 14 amino acids. Germline V CDR1 and CDR2: SGHKS, YYEKEE (reference sequence).

Concerning this clonotype itself: The junction departs from the called germline gene at one end, perhaps through a read error. The V call is TRBV20-1, the J call TRBJ1-5; 7 bases line up with TRBD1. The germline V gene encodes CDR1 DFQATT and CDR2 SNEGSKA (reference sequence). This CDR3 comprises 14 residues. CDR3 region: CSARTGQSYQPQHF. The CDR3 nucleotides are TGCAGTGCTAGAACGGGACAGAGTTATCAACCCCAGCATTTT.

This clonotype has more than one count but fewer than ten. The V and J genes are TRBV7-7 and TRBJ2-5; D gene uncertain. Trimming took off 8 bases at V and 3 bases at J, with 10 bases between the two ends. Germline lookup yields CDR1 SSHAT and CDR2 FNYEAQ (reference sequence). The length of the CDR3 is 12 residues. In DNA form, the CDR3 reads TGTGCCAGCGGTTCGGCCGAAGAGACCCAGTACTTC. Translation gives CASGSAEETQYF.